This record concerns one TCR beta chain sequence. These data belong to a study of blood T cell repertoires in COVID-19. Study-wide context: T cells, B-cell-depleted T cells, or PBMCs provided the cDNA or gDNA that served as material.

Original analysis: It was from reference gene primer amplification that nucleated cell counts were estimated. Produced via immunoSEQ multiplex PCR; TCRdb's table is partial and in-frame only. V and J calls and clone size are given by that table; D and trimming were obtained from the DNA. The profile covers around 86,000 clones, with around 82% appearing a single time and roughly an eighth taken by the ten largest. The sample was peripheral blood. The receptor was isolated from a human donor in a cohort sampled during active COVID-19.

CDR3 in amino acids: CASSRDSTQFF. CDR3 DNA: TGTGCCAGCAGCAGGGACAGCACCCAGTTCTTC. V usage is TRBV5-4 and J usage is TRBJ2-1; 7 bases line up with TRBD1. The germline CDR1 and CDR2 sequences are SGHNT and YYREEE (reference sequence). The CDR3 runs 11 residues. V was pared by 4 bases and J by 13 bases, with 5 bases of the junction left unmatched.